This T cell receptor beta chain derives from a study of tumor and adjacent non-tumor tissue in lung cancer. Germline lookup yields CDR1 SQVTM and CDR2 ANQGSEA. This CDR3 has 14 residues. A word on this clonotype: Sequence at one end of the junction differs from germline and may be a read error.

The template was RNA from unsorted bulk tissue. TCRbeta libraries were built with three rounds of nested PCR, modified from ARM-PCR. TCRdb analysed the multiplex PCR reads with MiXCR anew, one entry per CDR3 protein. The table has some 120,000 distinct CDR3 sequences, about 66% seen once. The V call is TRBV29-1, the J call TRBJ2-3; 7 bases align to TRBD2. This clonotype originated in a man aged 30 to 45 with non-small cell lung cancer. Input material: lung tumor tissue. The CDR3 region has the DNA TGCAGCTCCGACAGCGGGGCCCTCACAGATACGCACTATTTT. Protein: CSSDSGALTDTHYF.